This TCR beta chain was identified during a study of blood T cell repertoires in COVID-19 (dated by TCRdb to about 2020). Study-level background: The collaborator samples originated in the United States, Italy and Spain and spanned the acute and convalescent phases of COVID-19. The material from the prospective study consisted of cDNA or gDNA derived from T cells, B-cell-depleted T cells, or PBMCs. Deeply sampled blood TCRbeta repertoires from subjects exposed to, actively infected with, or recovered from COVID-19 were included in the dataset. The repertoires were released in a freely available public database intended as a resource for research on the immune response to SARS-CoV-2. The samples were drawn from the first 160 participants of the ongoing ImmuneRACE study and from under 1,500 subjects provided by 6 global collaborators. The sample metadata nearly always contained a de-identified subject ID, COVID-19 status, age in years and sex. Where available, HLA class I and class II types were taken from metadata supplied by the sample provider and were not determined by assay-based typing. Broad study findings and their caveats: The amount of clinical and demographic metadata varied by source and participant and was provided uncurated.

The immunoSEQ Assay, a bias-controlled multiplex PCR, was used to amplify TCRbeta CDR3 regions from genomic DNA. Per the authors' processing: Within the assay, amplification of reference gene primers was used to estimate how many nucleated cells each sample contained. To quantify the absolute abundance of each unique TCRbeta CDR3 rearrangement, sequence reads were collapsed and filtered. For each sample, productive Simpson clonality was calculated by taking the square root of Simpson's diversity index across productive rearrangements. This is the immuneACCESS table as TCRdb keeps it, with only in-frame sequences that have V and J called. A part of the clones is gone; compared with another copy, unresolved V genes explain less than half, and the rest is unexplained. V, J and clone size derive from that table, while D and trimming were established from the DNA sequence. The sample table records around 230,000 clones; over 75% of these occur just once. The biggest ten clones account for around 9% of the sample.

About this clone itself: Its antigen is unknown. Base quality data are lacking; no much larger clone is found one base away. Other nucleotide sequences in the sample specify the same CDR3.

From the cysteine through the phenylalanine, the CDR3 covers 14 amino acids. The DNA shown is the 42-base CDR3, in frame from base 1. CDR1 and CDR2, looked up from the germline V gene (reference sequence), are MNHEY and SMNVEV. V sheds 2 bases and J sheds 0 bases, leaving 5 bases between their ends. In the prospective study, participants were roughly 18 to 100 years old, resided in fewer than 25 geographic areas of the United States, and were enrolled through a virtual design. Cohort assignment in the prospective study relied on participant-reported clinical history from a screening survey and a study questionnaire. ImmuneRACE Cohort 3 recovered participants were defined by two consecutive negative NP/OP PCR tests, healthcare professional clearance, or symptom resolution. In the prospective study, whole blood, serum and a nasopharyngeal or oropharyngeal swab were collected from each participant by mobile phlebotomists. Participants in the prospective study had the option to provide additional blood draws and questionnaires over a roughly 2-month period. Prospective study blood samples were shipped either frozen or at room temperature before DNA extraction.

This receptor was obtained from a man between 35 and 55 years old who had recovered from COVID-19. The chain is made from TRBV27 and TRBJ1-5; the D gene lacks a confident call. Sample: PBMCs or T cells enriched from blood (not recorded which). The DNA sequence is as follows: TGTGCCAGCAGTTTAAGGAGTAGCAATCAGCCCCAGCATTTT. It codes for CASSLRSSNQPQHF.